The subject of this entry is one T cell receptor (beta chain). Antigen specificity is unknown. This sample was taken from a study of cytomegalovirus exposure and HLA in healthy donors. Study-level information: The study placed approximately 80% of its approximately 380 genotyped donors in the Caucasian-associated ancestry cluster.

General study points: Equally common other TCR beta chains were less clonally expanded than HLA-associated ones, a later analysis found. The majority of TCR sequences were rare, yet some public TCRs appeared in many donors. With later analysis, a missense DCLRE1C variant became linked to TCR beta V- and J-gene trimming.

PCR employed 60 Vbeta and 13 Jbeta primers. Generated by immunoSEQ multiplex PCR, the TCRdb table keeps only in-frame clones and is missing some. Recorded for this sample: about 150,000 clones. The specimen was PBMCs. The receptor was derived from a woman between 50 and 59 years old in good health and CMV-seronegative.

As DNA, the CDR3 is TGCGCCAGCAGCTTGGATCTAGCGGGGGCCACAGATACGCAGTATTTT. This gives the protein CASSLDLAGATDTQYF. This chain joins TRBV5-1 and TRBJ2-3; 10 nucleotides line up with TRBD2. The ends lost 0 bases at V and 2 bases at J; junction bases unmatched: 3. Germline V gene sequence: CDR1 SGHRS, CDR2 YFSETQ. The CDR3 sequence is 16 residues long.